One and the same sample provided the 21 T cell receptor beta chains below, sequenced in a study of blood T cell repertoires in COVID-19. Some clones are missing from TCRdb's copy, which holds only in-frame ones; the method was immunoSEQ multiplex PCR. Altogether fewer than 250,000 clones are present, 70% to 90% being singletons, with the ten largest covering approximately 1%. The sequencing sample was made of peripheral blood. The receptors originated from a man aged 25 to 40 with acute or convalescent COVID-19.

The J gene is TRBJ2-7, the V gene TRBV5-6; TRBD1 agrees at 10 bases. The CDR3 spans 15 residues. Germline CDR1 is SGHDT and CDR2 is YYEEEE. The V segment lost 1 base and the J segment 4 bases; nucleotides outside the gene matches: 5. The CDR3 reads CASSLSGQGRYEQYF. The CDR3 region has the DNA TGTGCCAGCAGCTTGTCGGGACAGGGGCGATACGAGCAGTACTTC. Drawing the rest from reference TRBV5-6 and TRBJ2-7, the complete variable domain is DAGVTQSPTHLIKTRGQQVTLRCSPKSGHDTVSWYQQALGQGPQFIFQYYEEEERQRGNFPDRFSGHQFPNYSSELNVNALLLGDSALYLCASSLSGQGRYEQYFGPGTRLTVT.

The chain has TRBV7-8 and TRBJ2-5, with 15 bases fitting TRBD2. Unmatched junction bases numbered 3, after V lost 5 bases and J lost 5 bases. This CDR3 comprises 15 residues. In germline, CDR1 is SGHVS, CDR2 FQNEAQ. The CDR3 protein is CASSQGTSGRETQYF. CDR3 DNA sequence: TGTGCCAGCAGCCAGGGGACTAGCGGGAGGGAGACCCAGTACTTC.

CDR3 in amino acids: CASSFTLAGFYNEQFF. CDR3 DNA sequence: TGCGCCAGCAGCTTTACCTTAGCGGGATTTTACAATGAGCAGTTCTTC. The chain combines TRBV5-1 with TRBJ2-1, with TRBD2 matching over 8 bases. Per the germline V gene, CDR1 is SGHRS and CDR2 is YFSETQ. This CDR3 contains 16 residues. V was pared by 2 bases and J by 4 bases, with 8 bases of the junction left unmatched.

This sequence joins TRBV28 and TRBJ2-7; D is perhaps TRBD2 (6 bases). This CDR3 has 19 amino acids. Per germline, CDR1 MDHEN and CDR2 SYDVKM. With 7 bases removed from V and 7 bases from J, the gap between germline ends came to 35 bases. The CDR3 loop reads CASIPPEGAGLHVQKEQYF. DNA of the CDR3: TGTGCCAGCATTCCTCCCGAGGGAGCGGGCCTCCATGTTCAGAAAGAGCAGTACTTC.

This chain links TRBV28 with TRBJ2-6; 9 bases map to TRBD1. This CDR3 comprises 16 residues. The V segment lost 6 bases and the J segment 3 bases; nucleotides outside the gene matches: 6. Germline lookup yields CDR1 MDHEN and CDR2 SYDVKM. This CDR3 is CASRGQGIRGANVLTF. The CDR3 DNA is TGTGCCAGCAGGGGACAGGGTATTCGTGGGGCCAACGTCCTGACTTTC.

This sequence joins TRBV5-1 and TRBJ2-3; D might be TRBD2 (5 bases). The germline V gene has CDR1 SGHRS and CDR2 YFSETQ. V shed 3 bases and J shed 0 bases, with 11 bases lying between them. CDR3 length: 15 residues. The chain's CDR3 is CASSSRPGSTDTQYF. Here the CDR3 DNA reads TGCGCCAGCAGCTCAAGGCCGGGAAGCACAGATACGCAGTATTTT.

This clone was seen many times. This rearrangement joins TRBV5-5 to TRBJ2-7, with a possible D match to TRBD1 (6 bases). The V gene lost 1 base and the J gene lost 0 bases, with 14 bases spanning the gap. CDR3 size: 16 residues. Germline V gene lookup returns CDR1 SGHKS and CDR2 YYEKEE (reference sequence). The CDR3 loop is CASSLRQGSNSYEQYF. In nucleotides, the CDR3 is TGTGCCAGCAGCTTGCGGCAGGGGTCCAACTCCTACGAGCAGTACTTC.

The rearrangement links TRBV28 to TRBJ1-5; D gene unclear. Trimming removed 5 bases from V and 4 bases from J, with 6 bases in between. Germline V gene sequence: CDR1 MDHEN, CDR2 SYDVKM. This CDR3 spans 12 amino acids. The CDR3 sequence is CASSLTNQPQHF. The DNA of the CDR3 is TGTGCCAGCAGTCTGACAAATCAGCCCCAGCATTTT.

This sequence joins TRBV2 and TRBJ2-1; 13 positions agree with TRBD2. J lost 5 bases, V lost 4 bases, and 2 bases had no gene match. CDR1 and CDR2 (germline): SNHLY, FYNNEI. CDR3 length: 15 residues. CDR3 protein: CASSGGLAGDNEQFF. CDR3 in DNA: TGTGCCAGCAGTGGCGGACTAGCGGGGGACAATGAGCAGTTCTTC.

The J gene is TRBJ1-1, the V gene TRBV19; 10 bases line up with TRBD1. The length of the CDR3 is 17 residues. Germline assignment: CDR1 LNHDA and CDR2 SQIVND (reference sequence). V gave up 5 bases and J gave up 0 bases; unmatched junction bases: 9. The DNA for the CDR3 is TGTGCCAGTAGTTACGGGACAGGGGCGGGAATGAACACTGAAGCTTTCTTT. This sequence encodes CASSYGTGAGMNTEAFF.

This clone was seen only once. The chain recombines TRBV27 with TRBJ1-2; no clear D gene. Per germline, CDR1 MNHEY and CDR2 SMNVEV (reference sequence). Trimming left V 4 bases short and J 7 bases short, with 10 bases between. The CDR3 totals 12 residues. The CDR3 DNA reads as TGTGCCAGCAGTTCGAGCCATGGTGGCTACACCTTC. It encodes CASSSSHGGYTF.

The chain employs TRBV7-8 and TRBJ1-5, with 8 positions matching TRBD1. Germline V gene data show CDR1 as SGHVS and CDR2 as FQNEAQ. CDR3 length: 15 residues. V shed 5 bases, J shed 2 bases, and the junction held 5 bases outside the gene matches. The CDR3 loop is CASSTAGGGNQPQHF. CDR3 DNA sequence: TGTGCCAGCAGCACCGCAGGGGGCGGCAATCAGCCCCAGCATTTT.

This clone was counted between two and nine times. The rearrangement uses TRBV5-1 and TRBJ1-4, with 8 bases identical to TRBD1. The J segment lost 4 bases and the V segment lost 3 bases, leaving 5 bases of the junction unmatched. The CDR3 extends over 15 amino acids. The germline gives CDR1 SGHRS, CDR2 YFSETQ. The CDR3 coding sequence is TGCGCCAGCAGCTCACAGGGGGAAGTTAATGAAAAACTGTTTTTT. Amino acids: CASSSQGEVNEKLFF.

This sequence joins TRBV7-2 and TRBJ1-6, with a tentative D call TRBD1 (5 bases). Deletions cut 3 bases from V and 8 bases from J, with 14 bases between. Germline V gene data show CDR1 as SGHTA and CDR2 as FQGNSA. This CDR3 spans 15 amino acids. The CDR3 protein is CASSFTFGRDSPLHF. DNA of the CDR3: TGTGCCAGCAGCTTCACATTTGGCAGGGATTCACCCCTCCACTTT.

This clone was detected once. V is TRBV9 and J is TRBJ1-6; 10 nucleotides agree with TRBD1. Germline CDR1 reads SGDLS; CDR2 reads YYNGEE. Trimming removed 3 bases from V and 7 bases from J; junction bases left unmatched: 1. CDR3 length equals 14 residues. The CDR3 here is CASSADRGNSPLHF. The CDR3 coding sequence is TGTGCCAGCAGCGCGGACAGGGGGAATTCACCCCTCCACTTT.

The J gene is TRBJ1-6, the V gene TRBV18; 8 bases fit TRBD1. The germline CDR1 and CDR2 sequences are KGHSH and LQKENI. CDR3 length: 14 amino acids. The V gene end was trimmed by 3 bases and the J gene end by 8 bases; junction bases not matched to a gene: 3. The CDR3 DNA is TGTGCCAGCTCACCCACAGGGGGGGATTCACCCCTCCACTTT. Protein: CASSPTGGDSPLHF. Based on the CDR3 plus reference TRBV18 and TRBJ1-6, the full variable domain is NAGVMQNPRHLVRRRGQEARLRCSPMKGHSHVYWYRQLPEEGLKFMVYLQKENIIDESGMPKERFSAEFPKEGPSILRIQQVVRGDSAAYFCASSPTGGDSPLHFGNGTRLTVT.

V is TRBV25-1 and J is TRBJ2-7; TRBD2 matches 10 bases. The CDR3 spans 15 residues. The germline CDR1 and CDR2 sequences are MGHDK and SYGVNS. Germline trimming cut 3 bases from V and 11 bases from J; bases unmatched to any gene: 13. The CDR3 nucleotides read TGTGCCAGCAGTGACCCTTCTAGCGGGAGAAGTCAAAAGTACTTC. This gives the protein CASSDPSSGRSQKYF.

The chain combines TRBV18 with TRBJ1-5; 9 bases map to TRBD1. Losses at the gene ends were 3 bases for V and 2 bases for J; bases not matched to a gene: 11. Looked up from germline, CDR1 is KGHSH and CDR2 is LQKENI. The CDR3 covers 18 residues. For the CDR3, the DNA is TGTGCCAGCTCACCGTTCCCAACAGGGGGCACGGGCAATCAGCCCCAGCATTTT. Translation gives CASSPFPTGGTGNQPQHF. The whole variable domain, remainder taken from reference TRBV18 and TRBJ1-5, is NAGVMQNPRHLVRRRGQEARLRCSPMKGHSHVYWYRQLPEEGLKFMVYLQKENIIDESGMPKERFSAEFPKEGPSILRIQQVVRGDSAAYFCASSPFPTGGTGNQPQHFGDGTRLSIL.

J is TRBJ2-5 and V is TRBV9; 8 bases align to TRBD2. Germline assignment: CDR1 SGDLS and CDR2 YYNGEE. This CDR3 has 16 residues. Trimming took 0 bases from V and 1 from J; bases not matched to a gene: 5. CDR3 DNA: TGTGCCAGCAGCGTAGGAGGTAGCGGGACCCAAGAGACCCAGTACTTC. This sequence encodes CASSVGGSGTQETQYF.

The table lists this clone with a few counts. The chain employs TRBV11-1 and TRBJ1-2, with 7 nucleotides matching TRBD1. Germline assignment: CDR1 SGHAT and CDR2 FQDESV (reference sequence). Trimming cost V 2 bases and J 8 bases; bases outside gene matches: 8. CDR3 size: 14 residues. The CDR3 nucleotides read TGTGCCAGCAGCTTACTGGAAGGGGGCCGGGGCTACACCTTC. Protein sequence: CASSLLEGGRGYTF.

The rearrangement links TRBV4-1 to TRBJ1-2, with no clear D. Deletions cut 4 bases from V and 6 bases from J, with 12 bases between. This CDR3 comprises 13 residues. Germline CDR1 and CDR2: MGHRA and YSYEKL. The CDR3 loop is CASSPRAGDGYTF. The CDR3 bases are TGCGCCAGCAGCCCTAGAGCGGGAGATGGCTACACCTTC.